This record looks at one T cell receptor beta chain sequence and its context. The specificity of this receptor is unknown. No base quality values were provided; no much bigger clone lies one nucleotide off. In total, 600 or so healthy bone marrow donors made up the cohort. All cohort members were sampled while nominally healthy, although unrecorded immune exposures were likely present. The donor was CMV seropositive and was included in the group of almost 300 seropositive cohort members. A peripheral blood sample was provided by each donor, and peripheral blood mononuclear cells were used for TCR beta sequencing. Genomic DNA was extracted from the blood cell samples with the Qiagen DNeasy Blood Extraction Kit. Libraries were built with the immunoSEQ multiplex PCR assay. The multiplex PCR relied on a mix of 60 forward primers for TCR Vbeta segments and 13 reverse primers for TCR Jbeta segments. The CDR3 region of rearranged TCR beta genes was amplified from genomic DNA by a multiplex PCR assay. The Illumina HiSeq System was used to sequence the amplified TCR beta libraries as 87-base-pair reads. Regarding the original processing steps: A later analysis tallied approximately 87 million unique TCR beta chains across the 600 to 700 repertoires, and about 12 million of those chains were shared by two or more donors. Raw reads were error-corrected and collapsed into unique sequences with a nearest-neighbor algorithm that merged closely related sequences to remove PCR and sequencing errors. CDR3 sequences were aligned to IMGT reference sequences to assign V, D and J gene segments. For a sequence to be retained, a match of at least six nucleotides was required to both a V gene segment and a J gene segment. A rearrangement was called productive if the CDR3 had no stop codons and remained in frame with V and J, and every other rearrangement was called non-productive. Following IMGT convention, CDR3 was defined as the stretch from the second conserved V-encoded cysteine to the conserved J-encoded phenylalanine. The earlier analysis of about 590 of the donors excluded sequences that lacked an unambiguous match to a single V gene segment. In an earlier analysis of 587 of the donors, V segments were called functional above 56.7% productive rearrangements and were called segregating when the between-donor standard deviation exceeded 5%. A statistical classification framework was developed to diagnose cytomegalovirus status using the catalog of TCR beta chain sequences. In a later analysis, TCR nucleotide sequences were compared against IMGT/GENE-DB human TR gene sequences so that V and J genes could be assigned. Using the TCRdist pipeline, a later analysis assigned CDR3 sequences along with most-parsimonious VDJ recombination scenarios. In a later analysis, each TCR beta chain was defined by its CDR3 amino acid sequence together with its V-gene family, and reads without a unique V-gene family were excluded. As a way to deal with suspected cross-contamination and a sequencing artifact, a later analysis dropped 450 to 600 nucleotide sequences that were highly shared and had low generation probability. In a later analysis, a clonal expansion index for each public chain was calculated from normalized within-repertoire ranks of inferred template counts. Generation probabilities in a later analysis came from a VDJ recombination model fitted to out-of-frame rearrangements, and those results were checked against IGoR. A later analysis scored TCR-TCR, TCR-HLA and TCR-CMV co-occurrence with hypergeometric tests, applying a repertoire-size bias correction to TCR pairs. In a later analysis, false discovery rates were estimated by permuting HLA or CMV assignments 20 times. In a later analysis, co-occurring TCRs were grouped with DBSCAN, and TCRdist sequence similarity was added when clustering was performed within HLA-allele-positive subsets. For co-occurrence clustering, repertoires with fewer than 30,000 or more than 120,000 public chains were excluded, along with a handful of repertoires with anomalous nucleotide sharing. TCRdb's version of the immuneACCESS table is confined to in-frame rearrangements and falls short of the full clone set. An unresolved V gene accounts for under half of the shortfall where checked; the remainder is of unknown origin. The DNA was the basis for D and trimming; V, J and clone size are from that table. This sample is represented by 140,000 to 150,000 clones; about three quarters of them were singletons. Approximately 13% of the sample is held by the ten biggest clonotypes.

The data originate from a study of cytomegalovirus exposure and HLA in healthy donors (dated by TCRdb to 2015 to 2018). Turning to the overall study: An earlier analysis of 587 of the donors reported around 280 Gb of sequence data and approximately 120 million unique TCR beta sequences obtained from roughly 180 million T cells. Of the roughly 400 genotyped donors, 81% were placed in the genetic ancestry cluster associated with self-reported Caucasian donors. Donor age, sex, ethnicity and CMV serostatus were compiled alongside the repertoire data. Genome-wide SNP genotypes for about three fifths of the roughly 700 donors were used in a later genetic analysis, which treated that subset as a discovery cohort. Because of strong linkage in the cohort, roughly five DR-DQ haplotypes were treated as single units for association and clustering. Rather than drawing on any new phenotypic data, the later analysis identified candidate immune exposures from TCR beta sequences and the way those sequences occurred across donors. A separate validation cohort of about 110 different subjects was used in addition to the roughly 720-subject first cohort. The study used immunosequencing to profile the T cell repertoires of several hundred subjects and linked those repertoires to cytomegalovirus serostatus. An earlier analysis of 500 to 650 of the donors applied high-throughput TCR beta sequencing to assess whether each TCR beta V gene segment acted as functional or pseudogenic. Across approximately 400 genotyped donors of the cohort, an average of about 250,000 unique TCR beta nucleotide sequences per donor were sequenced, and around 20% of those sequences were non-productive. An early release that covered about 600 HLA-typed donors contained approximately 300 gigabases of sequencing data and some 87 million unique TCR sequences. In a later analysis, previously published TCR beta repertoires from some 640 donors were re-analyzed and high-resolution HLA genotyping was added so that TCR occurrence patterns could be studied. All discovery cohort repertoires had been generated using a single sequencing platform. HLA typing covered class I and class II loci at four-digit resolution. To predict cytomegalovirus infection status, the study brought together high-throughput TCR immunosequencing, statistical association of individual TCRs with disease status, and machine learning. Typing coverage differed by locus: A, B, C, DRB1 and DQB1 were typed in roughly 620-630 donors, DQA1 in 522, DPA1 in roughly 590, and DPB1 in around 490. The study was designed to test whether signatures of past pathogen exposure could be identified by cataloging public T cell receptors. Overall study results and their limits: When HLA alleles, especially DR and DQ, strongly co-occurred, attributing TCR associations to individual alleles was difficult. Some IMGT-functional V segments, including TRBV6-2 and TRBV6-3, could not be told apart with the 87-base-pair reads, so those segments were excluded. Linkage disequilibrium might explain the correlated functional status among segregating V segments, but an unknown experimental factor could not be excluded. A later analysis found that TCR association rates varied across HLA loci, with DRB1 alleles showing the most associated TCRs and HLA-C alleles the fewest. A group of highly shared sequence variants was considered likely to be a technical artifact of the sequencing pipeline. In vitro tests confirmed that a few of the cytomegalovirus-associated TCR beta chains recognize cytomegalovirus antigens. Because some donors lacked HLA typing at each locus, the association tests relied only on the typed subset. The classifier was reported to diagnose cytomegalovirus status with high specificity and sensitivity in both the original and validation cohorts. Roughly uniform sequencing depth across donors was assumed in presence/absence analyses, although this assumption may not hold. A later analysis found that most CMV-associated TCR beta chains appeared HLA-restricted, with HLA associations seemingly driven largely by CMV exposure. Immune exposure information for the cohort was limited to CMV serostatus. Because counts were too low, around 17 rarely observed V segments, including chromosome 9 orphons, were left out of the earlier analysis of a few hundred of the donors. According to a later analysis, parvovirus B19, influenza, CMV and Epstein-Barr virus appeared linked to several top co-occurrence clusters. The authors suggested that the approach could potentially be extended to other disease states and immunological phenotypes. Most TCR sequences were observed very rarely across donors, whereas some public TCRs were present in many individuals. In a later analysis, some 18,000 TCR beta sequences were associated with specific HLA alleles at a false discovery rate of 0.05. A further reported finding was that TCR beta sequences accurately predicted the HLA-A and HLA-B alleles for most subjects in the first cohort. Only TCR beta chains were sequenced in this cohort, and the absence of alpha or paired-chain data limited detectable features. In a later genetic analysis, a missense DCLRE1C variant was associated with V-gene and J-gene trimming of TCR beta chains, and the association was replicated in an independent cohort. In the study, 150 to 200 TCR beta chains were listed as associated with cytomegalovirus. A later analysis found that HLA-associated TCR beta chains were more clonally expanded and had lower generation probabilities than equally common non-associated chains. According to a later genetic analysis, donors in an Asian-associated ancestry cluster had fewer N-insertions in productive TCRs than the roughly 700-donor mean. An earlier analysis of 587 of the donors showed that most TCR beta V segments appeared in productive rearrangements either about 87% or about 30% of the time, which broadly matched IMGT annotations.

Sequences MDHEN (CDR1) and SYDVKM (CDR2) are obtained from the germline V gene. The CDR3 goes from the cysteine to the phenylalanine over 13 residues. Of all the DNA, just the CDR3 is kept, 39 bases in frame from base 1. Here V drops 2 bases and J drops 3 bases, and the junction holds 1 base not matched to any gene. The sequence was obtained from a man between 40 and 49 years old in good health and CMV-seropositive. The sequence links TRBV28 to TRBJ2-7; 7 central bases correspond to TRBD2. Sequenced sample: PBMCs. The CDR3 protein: CASSLRTSYEQYF. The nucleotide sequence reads TGTGCCAGCAGTTTAAGGACTAGCTACGAGCAGTACTTC.